A single sample is the source of the 32 T cell receptor beta chains below, sequenced in a study of T cells in Graves' hyperthyroidism and ophthalmopathy. TCR beta CDR3 regions were amplified from RNA transcripts. A set of HTBI primers served as the primers for a first-round RT-PCR of the TCR CDR3. TCRdb re-called the multiplex PCR reads through MiXCR, storing one row per CDR3 protein. The table has approximately 520,000 distinct CDR3 sequences, roughly 20% seen once. The sequenced sample was blood. Source of these receptors: a man between 18 and 29 years old with Graves' hyperthyroidism.

This clonotype has ten or more counts. This chain links TRBV19 with TRBJ1-5, with TRBD1 as a possible D gene (5 bases). V was cut by 9 bases and J by 2 bases, with 11 bases left in between. CDR1 and CDR2 (germline): LNHDA, SQIVND (reference sequence). This CDR3 has 13 amino acids. CDR3 in DNA: TGTGCCAGCCAGGGCGCCGGCAATCAGCCCCAGCATTTT. Its translation is CASQGAGNQPQHF.

V and J are TRBV5-1 and TRBJ1-5, with D perhaps matching TRBD1 (6 bases). Germline V lookup: CDR1 SGHRS, CDR2 YFSETQ. The CDR3 contains 14 residues. V was shortened by 3 bases and J by 4 bases, with 11 bases between the two germline ends. The CDR3 region has the DNA TGCGCCAGCAGCTCAGGACAGCAAAATCAGCCCCAGCATTTT. Translating it yields CASSSGQQNQPQHF.

This clonotype was seen a handful of times. The gene calls are TRBV28 and TRBJ2-7; 15 nucleotides agree with TRBD2. This CDR3 spans 18 amino acids. The V gene end was trimmed by 1 base and the J gene end by 0 bases; junction bases not matched to a gene: 4. Germline values: CDR1 MDHEN, CDR2 SYDVKM. CDR3 nucleotides: TGTGCCAGCAGTTTATTTAGGACTAGCGGGAGGGCCTCCTACGAGCAGTACTTC. It encodes CASSLFRTSGRASYEQYF.

This clonotype was observed many times. The V call is TRBV20-1, the J call TRBJ1-2, with D unresolved. The CDR3 length is 13 residues. Germline V gene sequence: CDR1 DFQATT, CDR2 SNEGSKA (reference sequence). Trimming pared 2 bases from V and 2 bases from J, leaving 9 bases between. CDR3 in amino acids: CSARFPSNYGYTF. DNA of the CDR3: TGCAGTGCTAGATTCCCATCGAACTATGGCTACACCTTC.

This clonotype was seen repeatedly, ten times or more. The V call is TRBV2, the J call TRBJ1-4, with 8 bases matching TRBD1. The length of the CDR3 is 15 residues. CDR1 SNHLY and CDR2 FYNNEI come from the germline V gene. V trimming: 3 bases; J trimming: 8 bases; junction bases outside the gene matches: 8. DNA of the CDR3: TGTGCCAGCAGTGAGTCTGGGACAGGCAACGAAAAACTGTTTTTT. Its translation is CASSESGTGNEKLFF.

Points on this clonotype: With a much larger clone just one base away, this may be a read error. V and J are TRBV6-1 and TRBJ1-1, with D possibly being TRBD1 (5 bases). This CDR3 contains 12 residues. Per the germline V gene, CDR1 is MNHNS and CDR2 is SASEGT. The CDR3 is CASSDLDTKAFF. DNA for the CDR3: TGTGCCAGCAGTGATCTGGACACTAAAGCTTTCTTT.

This clonotype was recorded a few times. This may stem from a read error, because a much larger clone lies one nucleotide away. The chain combines TRBV28 with TRBJ2-7; D is possibly TRBD1 (5 bases). The germline gives CDR1 MDHEN, CDR2 SYDVKM. The CDR3 extends over 13 amino acids. Here the CDR3 reads CAGSFQGSFEQYF. In DNA form, the CDR3 reads TGTGCCGGCAGTTTCCAGGGCTCCTTCGAGCAGTACTTC.

This clonotype appeared many times. The J gene is TRBJ1-2, the V gene TRBV2; D not certain. The CDR3 is made up of 12 amino acids. V lost 2 bases and J lost 8, with 9 bases in between. CDR1 and CDR2 from the germline V gene are SNHLY and FYNNEI. CDR3 residues: CASSERPWGYTF. In DNA, the CDR3 is TGTGCCAGCAGTGAACGCCCTTGGGGCTACACCTTC.

This chain joins TRBV12-3 or TRBV12-4 and TRBJ2-7, with 9 bases aligning to TRBD2. This CDR3 has 15 amino acids. V was pared by 4 bases and J by 2 bases, with 6 bases of the junction left unmatched. CDR3 sequence (DNA): TGTGCCAGCAGTTCCGCGGCTAGCGGGGCCTACGAGCAGTACGTC. This codes for CASSSAASGAYEQYV.

This clonotype was seen ten or more times. The chain is built from TRBV12-3 or TRBV12-4 and TRBJ1-2; no reliable D call. With 7 bases removed from V and 7 bases from J, the gap between germline ends came to 19 bases. This CDR3 has 14 residues. DNA for the CDR3: TGTGCCAGCAATAACCCGCCGGGGTTTAGTGGCTACACCTTC. As protein: CASNNPPGFSGYTF.

This clonotype showed up many times. The gene calls are TRBV11-2 and TRBJ2-5, with D uncertain. Trimming pared 5 bases from V and 1 base from J, leaving 8 bases between. Germline-derived CDR1 and CDR2 are SGHAT and FQNNGV. This CDR3 has 13 residues. This CDR3 is CASSTYRQETQYF. The DNA of the CDR3 is TGTGCCAGCAGCACCTACCGCCAAGAGACCCAGTACTTC.

At least ten counts were recorded for this clonotype. The V and J genes are TRBV28 and TRBJ2-7; a weak D match, TRBD1 (6 bases). This CDR3 is built from 14 residues. Germline lookup yields CDR1 MDHEN and CDR2 SYDVKM. Trimming took off 6 bases at V and 2 bases at J, with 14 bases between the two ends. The DNA for the CDR3 is TGTGCCAGCAGAACCGATACAGGGACCTACGAGCAGTACTTC. Translating gives CASRTDTGTYEQYF.

The V and J genes are TRBV12-3 or TRBV12-4 and TRBJ2-5; 8 nucleotides line up with TRBD2. The length of the CDR3 is 15 residues. The V segment lost 3 bases and the J segment 4 bases; nucleotides outside the gene matches: 7. The CDR3 DNA reads TGTGCCAGCAGTTTCGGGAGGGCCAGAGGAGAGACCCAGTACTTC. This sequence encodes CASSFGRARGETQYF.

The chain combines TRBV9 with TRBJ2-4; unclear D gene. The CDR3 has 15 residues. Per the germline V gene, CDR1 is SGDLS and CDR2 is YYNGEE. Trimming shortened V by 0 bases and J by 1 base, and 8 bases separated the two germline ends. The CDR3 region is CASSVARIAKNIQYF. The CDR3 DNA reads as TGTGCCAGCAGCGTAGCTCGGATTGCCAAAAACATTCAGTACTTC.

This rearrangement joins TRBV30 to TRBJ2-7; no definite D call. V was cut by 5 bases and J by 5 bases, with 7 bases left in between. The CDR3 extends over 10 amino acids. CDR1 and CDR2 from the germline V gene are GTSNPN and SVGIG (reference sequence). The CDR3 bases are TGTGCCTGGGGGGAAAACGAGCAGTACTTC. Its translation: CAWGENEQYF.

The V gene is TRBV4-1, the J gene TRBJ1-1, with a weak D call TRBD1 (5 bases). V lost 3 bases and J 0 bases, leaving 14 bases between the germline ends. The CDR3 contains 16 residues. Germline V CDR1 and CDR2: MGHRA, YSYEKL. CDR3 coding DNA: TGCGCCAGCAGCCACCTGGGGGGGGGACTGAACACTGAAGCTTTCTTT. It specifies CASSHLGGGLNTEAFF.

The chain joins TRBV20-1 to TRBJ2-7; TRBD1 aligns across 8 bases. The CDR3 is made up of 14 amino acids. Trimming removed 1 base from V and 4 bases from J; junction bases left unmatched: 6. Germline values: CDR1 DFQATT, CDR2 SNEGSKA (reference sequence). The CDR3 region is CSARAGTGPYEQYF. CDR3 bases: TGCAGTGCTAGAGCAGGGACAGGACCTTACGAGCAGTACTTC.

The chain uses TRBV6-6 and TRBJ1-5; TRBD1 agrees at 7 bases. Trimming cost V 5 bases and J 0 bases; bases outside gene matches: 19. This CDR3 spans 20 amino acids. In germline, CDR1 is MNHNY, CDR2 SVGAGI (reference sequence). The chain's CDR3 is CASSPILDLTGWYSNQPQHF. Here the CDR3 DNA reads TGTGCCAGCAGTCCCATCCTGGACCTGACAGGGTGGTATAGCAATCAGCCCCAGCATTTT.

This clonotype was recorded many times. This chain connects TRBV2 to TRBJ2-5; D possibly matches TRBD1 or TRBD2 (5 bases each). The V end was cut by 8 bases, the J end by 3 bases, with 13 bases between. Germline V gene sequence: CDR1 SNHLY, CDR2 FYNNEI. This CDR3 has 13 amino acids. CDR3 sequence: CASGRDGEETQYF. CDR3 in DNA: TGTGCCAGCGGCCGGGACGGAGAAGAGACCCAGTACTTC. The full variable domain, in which reference TRBV2 and TRBJ2-5 provide the parts outside the CDR3, is EPEVTQTPSHQVTQMGQEVILRCVPISNHLYFYWYRQILGQKVEFLVSFYNNEISEKSEIFDDQFSVERPDGSNFTLKIRSTKLEDSAMYFCASGRDGEETQYFGPGTRLLVL.

At least ten counts were recorded for this clonotype. The chain has TRBV6-1 and TRBJ2-7; 8 positions agree with TRBD1. This CDR3 contains 15 residues. CDR1 and CDR2 (germline): MNHNS, SASEGT. V lost 7 bases, J lost 4 bases, and 12 bases stayed unmatched. The CDR3 coding sequence is TGTGCCAGCACCCCGATAGGGACAGGACTGTACGAGCAGTACTTC. This codes for CASTPIGTGLYEQYF.

This clonotype has a count of ten or more. The chain employs TRBV6-5 and TRBJ1-2; D ambiguous. V lost 2 bases and J lost 3, with 7 bases in between. The germline gives CDR1 MNHEY, CDR2 SVGAGI. CDR3 size: 13 residues. The DNA of the CDR3 is TGTGCCAGCAGTTACAGAGAGGACTATGGCTACACCTTC. Its protein product is CASSYREDYGYTF.

This clonotype was counted ten times or more. The chain links TRBV20-1 to TRBJ2-5; 9 bases are a match to TRBD1. Trimming cost V 6 bases and J 5 bases; bases outside gene matches: 10. There are 14 residues in the CDR3. Germline CDR1 reads DFQATT; CDR2 reads SNEGSKA (reference sequence). The CDR3, as DNA: TGCAGTGCCCTCCCTGACAGGGGGTGGGAGACCCAGTACTTC. Protein: CSALPDRGWETQYF.

This chain links TRBV11-2 with TRBJ2-2; 9 bases fit TRBD1. V shed 8 bases and J 13 bases; nucleotides not matched to a gene: 29. CDR3 length equals 19 residues. In germline, CDR1 is SGHAT, CDR2 FQNNGV. CDR3 amino acids: CASGTRRTGADVLTPRLFF. As DNA, the CDR3 is TGTGCCAGCGGTACCCGCCGGACAGGGGCCGACGTACTAACCCCGAGGCTGTTTTTT.

The chain joins TRBV2 to TRBJ2-5, with D hard to call. Germline V gives CDR1 SNHLY, CDR2 FYNNEI. This CDR3 has 13 amino acids. Trimming shortened V by 4 bases and J by 1 base, and 7 bases separated the two germline ends. CDR3 DNA sequence: TGTGCCAGCAGTGCTCCGGCCCAAGAGACCCAGTACTTC. Residues: CASSAPAQETQYF.

This clonotype was seen many times. V is TRBV5-6 and J is TRBJ1-2; 10 nucleotides align to TRBD1. The CDR3 runs 14 residues. Trimming at V came to 4 bases and at J to 8 bases, leaving 8 bases not matched to a gene. Looked up from germline, CDR1 is SGHDT and CDR2 is YYEEEE. The CDR3 spells CASSPGTGVGGYTF. The DNA for the CDR3 is TGTGCCAGCAGCCCCGGGACAGGGGTGGGGGGCTACACCTTC. Variable domain in full (rest from reference TRBV5-6 and TRBJ1-2): DAGVTQSPTHLIKTRGQQVTLRCSPKSGHDTVSWYQQALGQGPQFIFQYYEEEERQRGNFPDRFSGHQFPNYSSELNVNALLLGDSALYLCASSPGTGVGGYTFGSGTRLTVV.

This clonotype was detected many times. The chain couples TRBV19 to TRBJ2-7; 7 positions agree with TRBD2. The CDR3 runs 15 residues. V dropped 7 bases and J dropped 2; count of bases not matched to a gene: 11. From germline, CDR1 is LNHDA and CDR2 SQIVND (reference sequence). The CDR3 loop is CASNAGGGLTYEQYF. The CDR3 DNA reads TGTGCCAGTAACGCCGGGGGAGGGCTCACCTACGAGCAGTACTTC.

At least ten counts were recorded for this clonotype. The rearrangement links TRBV11-2 to TRBJ2-7; D is uncertain. This CDR3 contains 13 residues. The V and J ends lost 7 bases and 0 bases respectively, with 10 bases between them. Germline assignment: CDR1 SGHAT and CDR2 FQNNGV. Here the CDR3 reads CASKMVGSYEQYF. The CDR3 coding sequence is TGTGCCAGCAAGATGGTCGGCTCCTACGAGCAGTACTTC.

This clonotype was observed at least ten times. This chain uses TRBV25-1 with TRBJ2-5; D not resolved. The CDR3 has 14 residues. CDR1 and CDR2 (germline): MGHDK, SYGVNS. Deletions cut 3 bases from V and 5 bases from J, with 13 bases between. The CDR3 is CASSDPPNWETQYF. The CDR3 DNA reads as TGTGCCAGCAGTGACCCCCCGAATTGGGAGACCCAGTACTTC.

The table lists this clonotype with a few counts. J is TRBJ1-1 and V is TRBV2; D remains unclear. Trimming removed 6 bases at V and 1 base at J, with 9 bases between. Germline V lookup: CDR1 SNHLY, CDR2 FYNNEI. This CDR3 has 13 residues. In nucleotides, the CDR3 is TGTGCCAGCAGAGAGCAGTGGAACACTGAAGCTTTCTTT. It codes for CASREQWNTEAFF.

The chain carries TRBV24-1 and TRBJ2-7; D uncertain. Trimming cost V 2 bases and J 5 bases, with 3 bases left between them. The CDR3 loop spans 11 amino acids. The germline gives CDR1 KGHDR, CDR2 SFDVKD. The CDR3 DNA reads TGTGCCACCAGTGATTCTCACGAGCAGTACTTC. It yields the protein CATSDSHEQYF.

This chain uses TRBV20-1 with TRBJ1-1; 7 bases are shared with TRBD1. Germline V gene lookup returns CDR1 DFQATT and CDR2 SNEGSKA (reference sequence). The junction had 4 bases not matched to a gene; V was cut back by 3 bases and J by 3 bases. This CDR3 has 13 residues. Here the CDR3 DNA reads TGCAGTGCTAGGAAAACAGGGGACACTGAAGCTTTCTTT. Protein product: CSARKTGDTEAFF.

This clonotype was recorded at least ten times. V gene TRBV29-1 combines with J gene TRBJ1-1, with D perhaps matching TRBD1 (5 bases). Trimming took 7 bases from V and 0 from J, leaving 15 bases between them. The germline V gene encodes CDR1 SQVTM and CDR2 ANQGSEA. The CDR3 totals 14 residues. CDR3 coding DNA: TGCAGCGCCCTACCGACAGACCTGAACACTGAAGCTTTCTTT. It encodes CSALPTDLNTEAFF.